The 13 T cell receptor beta chains below come from one sample, sequenced in a study of OX40 agonist ivuxolimab in advanced cancers. The repertoire was sequenced with immunoSEQ multiplex PCR; TCRdb's copy has only in-frame clones and lacks some. The profile covers more than 12,000 clones, with roughly three quarters appearing a single time and under 40% taken by the ten largest. The material was CD4+ or CD8+ T cells sorted from blood, obtained in a trial of the OX40 agonist ivuxolimab. The origin of the receptors is an adult with an advanced solid tumor such as melanoma, head and neck, liver or kidney cancer.

The V gene is TRBV4-1, the J gene TRBJ2-7; TRBD1 agrees at 11 bases. CDR1 is MGHRA and CDR2 is YSYEKL in the germline V gene. V dropped 4 bases and J dropped 4; count of bases not matched to a gene: 6. The CDR3 covers 15 residues. The CDR3 is CASSPRDRGNYEQYF. The CDR3 region has the DNA TGCGCCAGCAGCCCCCGGGACAGGGGGAATTACGAGCAGTACTTC.

In its sample, this clone was seen a few times. This chain links TRBV29-1 with TRBJ2-1, with D perhaps TRBD2 (5 bases). CDR1 is SQVTM, CDR2 ANQGSEA, per germline. This CDR3 contains 12 residues. V lost 4 bases to trimming and J lost 10 bases, with 14 bases between them. CDR3 DNA sequence: TGCAGCGTTGTCGGCAGGAGGATGGAGCAGTTCTTC. Protein: CSVVGRRMEQFF.

The chain combines TRBV7-3 with TRBJ1-2; TRBD1 matches at 8 bases. This CDR3 comprises 16 residues. Germline V gives CDR1 SGHTA, CDR2 FQGTGA. Trimming took 0 bases from V and 4 from J; bases not matched to a gene: 7. The CDR3 nucleotides are TGTGCCAGCAGCTTAACCGGGACAGGACCGCTCTATGGCTACACCTTC. Residues: CASSLTGTGPLYGYTF.

This chain joins TRBV27 and TRBJ2-1, with TRBD1 identical over 9 bases. The CDR3 is 14 residues long. Germline CDR1 reads MNHEY; CDR2 reads SMNVEV (reference sequence). The junction had 4 bases not matched to a gene; V was cut back by 6 bases and J by 4 bases. The CDR3 sequence: CASSRQGVYNEQFF. Written as DNA, the CDR3 is TGTGCCAGCAGCCGACAGGGGGTTTACAATGAGCAGTTCTTC.

The chain carries TRBV28 and TRBJ1-5; D is perhaps TRBD1 (6 bases). CDR3 length: 14 residues. Per the germline V gene, CDR1 is MDHEN and CDR2 is SYDVKM. V was shortened by 5 bases and J by 4 bases, with 12 bases between the two germline ends. DNA for the CDR3: TGTGCCAGCAGTGTGACCAGGGGAAATCAGCCCCAGCATTTT. It specifies CASSVTRGNQPQHF.

This clone was picked up one time. The CDR3 region has the DNA TGTGCCAGCGCCCACGGGGACAGTTACAATGAGCAGTTCTTC. This translates into CASAHGDSYNEQFF. V gene TRBV5-4 combines with J gene TRBJ2-1; 7 bases are a match to TRBD1. CDR3 length equals 14 residues. Germline-derived CDR1 and CDR2 are SGHNT and YYREEE (reference sequence). The trim removed 7 bases at V and 4 bases at J, leaving 8 bases unmatched.

This chain links TRBV29-1 with TRBJ1-2, with unresolved D. The germline V and J ends were trimmed by 0 bases and 4 bases, with 9 bases remaining between them. Germline V gene sequence: CDR1 SQVTM, CDR2 ANQGSEA. This CDR3 comprises 13 residues. The CDR3 coding sequence is TGCAGCGTTGAAGATCGGACGGCCTATGGCTACACCTTC. This encodes CSVEDRTAYGYTF.

This clone has a single count. CDR3 sequence: CSVVQETQYF. For the CDR3, the DNA is TGCAGCGTTGTACAAGAGACCCAGTACTTC. The gene calls are TRBV29-1 and TRBJ2-5; D remains ambiguous. The germline V and J ends were trimmed by 4 bases and 2 bases, with 2 bases remaining between them. Germline CDR1 and CDR2: SQVTM and ANQGSEA. The CDR3 loop spans 10 amino acids.

This clone occurred once. V usage is TRBV6-1 and J usage is TRBJ1-2; no reliable D call. The CDR3 runs to 9 residues. Germline loops: CDR1 MNHNS, CDR2 SASEGT. V was pared by 10 bases and J by 0 bases, with 0 bases between. The CDR3 nucleotides are TGTGCCACTAACTATGGCTACACCTTC. It yields the protein CATNYGYTF.

V is TRBV27 and J is TRBJ1-2, with D possibly being TRBD1 (5 bases). From germline, CDR1 is MNHEY and CDR2 SMNVEV (reference sequence). The V end was cut by 5 bases, the J end by 4 bases, with 11 bases between. This CDR3 region has 13 residues. CDR3 DNA: TGTGCCAGCAGTGCCGGGACGGCCTATGGCTACACCTTC. The encoded protein is CASSAGTAYGYTF.

The J gene is TRBJ2-7, the V gene TRBV6-5; D assignment may be TRBD1 or TRBD2 (5 bases each). V shed 2 bases and J shed 6 bases, with 14 bases lying between them. CDR3 length: 14 amino acids. Germline assignment: CDR1 MNHEY and CDR2 SVGAGI. Here the CDR3 reads CASSYRQGVLEQYF. In DNA, the CDR3 is TGTGCCAGCAGTTACAGGCAGGGAGTACTCGAGCAGTACTTC.

The chain recombines TRBV5-8 with TRBJ1-2; 8 positions match TRBD1. After removal of 0 bases from V and 5 bases from J, the junction contained 6 bases not matched to a gene. Germline loops: CDR1 SGHTS, CDR2 YDEGEE. This CDR3 contains 15 residues. CDR3 sequence (DNA): TGTGCCAGCAGCTTGGATAATCAGGGGGCTTATGGCTACACCTTC. Its protein product is CASSLDNQGAYGYTF.

The rearrangement links TRBV29-1 to TRBJ2-6; D gene ambiguous. This CDR3 comprises 14 residues. Germline lookup yields CDR1 SQVTM and CDR2 ANQGSEA. Trimming removed 5 bases from V and 0 bases from J, with 8 bases in between. CDR3 DNA: TGCAGCGTTCTATGGACCTCTGGGGCCAACGTCCTGACTTTC. Protein product: CSVLWTSGANVLTF.